Shown below are 2 T cell receptor beta chains from a single sample sequenced in a study of T cells after yellow fever vaccination. Using its own MiXCR run on the 5' RACE reads, TCRdb lists one record per CDR3 protein. The sample contains about 330,000 distinct CDR3 sequences, approximately 4% of which appear only once. Material: PBMCs, obtained 5 days after the yellow fever booster vaccination. Receptor source: a man between 18 and 29 years old who received the YFV17D yellow fever vaccine.

This clonotype has just a few counts. This chain connects TRBV7-9 to TRBJ1-2; D is ambiguous. V lost 6 bases and J 7 bases, leaving 9 bases between the germline ends. The CDR3 is 11 residues long. The germline V gene has CDR1 SEHNR and CDR2 FQNEAQ (reference sequence). The CDR3: CASRDNGGYTF. The CDR3 region has the DNA TGTGCCAGCAGAGATAACGGTGGCTACACCTTC.

This clonotype has only a few counts. This rearrangement joins TRBV12-3 or TRBV12-4 to TRBJ1-5; D is ambiguous. The CDR3 totals 12 residues. Trimming removed 2 bases at V and 6 bases at J, with 5 bases between. The CDR3 DNA is TGTGCCAGCAGTTTAATTGCTCAGCCCCAGCATTTT. This translates into CASSLIAQPQHF.